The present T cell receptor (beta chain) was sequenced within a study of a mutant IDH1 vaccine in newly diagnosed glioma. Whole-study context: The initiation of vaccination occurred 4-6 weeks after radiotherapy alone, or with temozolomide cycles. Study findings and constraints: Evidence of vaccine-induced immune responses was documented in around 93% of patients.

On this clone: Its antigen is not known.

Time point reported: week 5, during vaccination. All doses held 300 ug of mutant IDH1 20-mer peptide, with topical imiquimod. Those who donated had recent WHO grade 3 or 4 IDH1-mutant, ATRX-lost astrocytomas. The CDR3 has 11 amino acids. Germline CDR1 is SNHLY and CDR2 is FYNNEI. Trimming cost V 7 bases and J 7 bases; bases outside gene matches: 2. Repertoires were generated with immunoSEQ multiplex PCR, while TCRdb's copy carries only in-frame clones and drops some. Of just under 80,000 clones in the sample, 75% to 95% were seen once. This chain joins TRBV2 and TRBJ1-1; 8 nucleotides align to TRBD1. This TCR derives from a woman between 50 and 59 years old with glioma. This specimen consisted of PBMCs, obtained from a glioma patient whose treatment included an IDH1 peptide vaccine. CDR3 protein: CASNDRGEAFF. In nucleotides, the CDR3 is TGTGCCAGCAACGACAGGGGTGAAGCTTTCTTT.